A selection of T cell receptor beta chains follows, all from one sample in a study of blood T cell repertoires in COVID-19. Clones were read by immunoSEQ multiplex PCR, and TCRdb kept only the in-frame ones, dropping some. The table includes about 220,000 clones, 86% detected once. The source material was peripheral blood. These receptors were collected from a man between 25 and 39 years old who had recovered from COVID-19. Both conserved end residues are part of each CDR3. The order of the fields is clone size, J gene, V gene, D gene, CDR3 protein, CDR3 DNA. D genes are given only for firm matches. Where a row states a size, it is once, few, many or the class of an expanded clone; other rows omit it.

.,TRBJ1-2,TRBV13,.,CASSLDRGYTF,TGTGCCAGCAGCTTAGATCGGGGCTACACCTTC
.,TRBJ1-1,TRBV7-9,.,CASSSPGSMNTEAFF,TGTGCCAGCAGCTCACCCGGGTCCATGAACACTGAAGCTTTCTTT
.,TRBJ2-5,TRBV2,.,CATLGVQETQYF,TGTGCCACCCTGGGCGTCCAAGAGACCCAGTACTTC
once,TRBJ1-2,TRBV6-5,TRBD1,CASSRQGEDGYTF,TGTGCCAGCAGTAGGCAGGGGGAGGATGGCTACACCTTC
.,TRBJ1-5,TRBV4-2,.,CASSQEVTGWGSNQPQHF,TGTGCCAGCAGCCAAGAAGTTACAGGGTGGGGGAGCAATCAGCCCCAGCATTTT
.,TRBJ2-1,TRBV20-1,TRBD2,CSASGGLADNEQFF,TGCAGTGCTAGTGGAGGACTAGCCGACAATGAGCAGTTCTTC
.,TRBJ1-1,TRBV6-6,.,CASSPSVATEAFF,TGTGCCAGCAGCCCCTCGGTTGCCACTGAAGCTTTCTTT
.,TRBJ1-4,TRBV29-1,.,CSVRGGGEKLFF,TGCAGCGTTCGGGGCGGGGGTGAAAAACTGTTTTTT
.,TRBJ2-7,TRBV3-1/TRBV3-2,.,CASSQESNYEQYF,TGTGCCAGCAGCCAAGAAAGCAACTACGAGCAGTACTTC
.,TRBJ1-2,TRBV18,.,CASSPTSGYGYTF,TGTGCCAGCTCACCGACAAGCGGGTATGGCTACACCTTC
.,TRBJ2-7,TRBV29-1,TRBD1,CSVGDRAGEQYF,TGCAGCGTTGGGGACAGGGCTGGCGAGCAGTACTTC
.,TRBJ2-1,TRBV5-1,TRBD2,CASSLAGGLVGEQFF,TGCGCCAGCAGCTTGGCGGGGGGACTAGTGGGTGAGCAGTTCTTC